A selection of T cell receptor beta chains follows, all from one sample in a study of T cell responses to AZD1222 COVID-19 vaccine. This table comes from immunoSEQ multiplex PCR, and its TCRdb copy is limited to in-frame clones, with some not included. The repertoire includes roughly 140,000 clones, 88% of them detected once, and more than 3% sits in the top ten. The sequencing used peripheral blood, collected 28 days after the second AZD1222 dose. The receptors derive from an adult who received the AZD1222 COVID-19 vaccine. Both conserved end residues are part of each CDR3. Fields, in order: D gene, J gene, clone size, V gene, CDR3 DNA, CDR3 protein. D genes are given only for firm matches. For some rows the clone size is stated as once, few or many, or as a class when expanded; others skip it.

D gene: -
J gene: TRBJ1-5
clone size: -
V gene: TRBV24-1
CDR3 DNA: TGTGCCACCAGTGATTTGTTTTTTCAGCCCCAGCATTTT
CDR3 protein: CATSDLFFQPQHF

D gene: -
J gene: TRBJ2-3
clone size: -
V gene: TRBV7-2
CDR3 DNA: TGTGCCAGCAGCCCGAGCACAGATACGCAGTATTTT
CDR3 protein: CASSPSTDTQYF

D gene: TRBD1
J gene: TRBJ2-7
clone size: -
V gene: TRBV18
CDR3 DNA: TGTGCCAGCTCACCTGGGACAGGGCAAATTTACGAGCAGTACTTC
CDR3 protein: CASSPGTGQIYEQYF

D gene: -
J gene: TRBJ2-2
clone size: -
V gene: TRBV5-1
CDR3 DNA: TGCGCCAGCAGCTTGAACAGGGGGGAGCTGTTTTTT
CDR3 protein: CASSLNRGELFF

D gene: -
J gene: TRBJ2-3
clone size: -
V gene: TRBV21-1
CDR3 DNA: TGTGCCAGCAGCCCGATCGAGGGGGTTATTAAGTATTTT
CDR3 protein: CASSPIEGVIKYF

D gene: TRBD2
J gene: TRBJ2-1
clone size: -
V gene: TRBV9
CDR3 DNA: TGTGCCAGCAGCGTTTTAGCGGGGGTCCCAGGAGAGCAGTTCTTC
CDR3 protein: CASSVLAGVPGEQFF

D gene: -
J gene: TRBJ2-1
clone size: -
V gene: TRBV15
CDR3 DNA: TGTGCCACCAGCAGAGATGTGGGGTCGAATGAGCAGTTCTTC
CDR3 protein: CATSRDVGSNEQFF

D gene: TRBD2
J gene: TRBJ2-7
clone size: -
V gene: TRBV28
CDR3 DNA: TGTGCCAGCAGTTTCCGGGGGACTAGTACGTCCTACGAGCAGTACTTC
CDR3 protein: CASSFRGTSTSYEQYF

D gene: -
J gene: TRBJ2-1
clone size: -
V gene: TRBV27
CDR3 DNA: TGTGCCAGCAGTTCCGGACAGTTCAATGAGCAGTTCTTC
CDR3 protein: CASSSGQFNEQFF

D gene: -
J gene: TRBJ1-3
clone size: -
V gene: TRBV30
CDR3 DNA: TGTGCCTGGAGAAAAGACTCCTACTCTGGAAACACCATATATTTT
CDR3 protein: CAWRKDSYSGNTIYF

D gene: TRBD2
J gene: TRBJ2-7
clone size: -
V gene: TRBV2
CDR3 DNA: TGTGCCAGCAGTGGACTAGCGGAGGACTCCGACTACGAGCAGTACTTC
CDR3 protein: CASSGLAEDSDYEQYF

D gene: -
J gene: TRBJ1-4
clone size: -
V gene: TRBV29-1
CDR3 DNA: TGCAGCGTGGGAAGGGGCCTTAATGAAAAACTGTTTTTT
CDR3 protein: CSVGRGLNEKLFF

D gene: TRBD2
J gene: TRBJ2-3
clone size: -
V gene: TRBV4-2
CDR3 DNA: TGTGCCAGCAGCCTTACTAGCGGGGGACAATCAGATACGCAGTATTTT
CDR3 protein: CASSLTSGGQSDTQYF

D gene: -
J gene: TRBJ2-2
clone size: -
V gene: TRBV18
CDR3 DNA: TGTGCCAGCTCACCCGATGGGTCCGGGGAGCTGTTTTTT
CDR3 protein: CASSPDGSGELFF

D gene: -
J gene: TRBJ2-7
clone size: few
V gene: TRBV4-2
CDR3 DNA: TGTGCCAGCAGCCAAATGGACAGCTCCTACGAGCAGTACTTC
CDR3 protein: CASSQMDSSYEQYF

D gene: TRBD1
J gene: TRBJ2-1
clone size: -
V gene: TRBV7-2
CDR3 DNA: TGTGCCAGCAGCTCGGGACAGGGTACGGAGCAGTTCTTC
CDR3 protein: CASSSGQGTEQFF

D gene: TRBD2
J gene: TRBJ2-3
clone size: once
V gene: TRBV5-1
CDR3 DNA: TGCGCCAGCAGCCCAGGGACTAGCGGACCCACAGATACGCAGTATTTT
CDR3 protein: CASSPGTSGPTDTQYF

D gene: -
J gene: TRBJ1-2
clone size: -
V gene: TRBV5-1
CDR3 DNA: TGCGCCAGCAGCATGACAGCGTATGGCTACACCTTC
CDR3 protein: CASSMTAYGYTF

D gene: -
J gene: TRBJ1-4
clone size: -
V gene: TRBV7-2
CDR3 DNA: TGTGCCAGCAGCTTAAGGAAGGGCTCAACTAATGAAAAACTGTTTTTT
CDR3 protein: CASSLRKGSTNEKLFF

D gene: -
J gene: TRBJ2-7
clone size: -
V gene: TRBV6-5
CDR3 DNA: TGTGCCAGCAGTTACTCGCCCGGTGACTACGAGCAGTACTTC
CDR3 protein: CASSYSPGDYEQYF

D gene: -
J gene: TRBJ1-2
clone size: -
V gene: TRBV4-1
CDR3 DNA: TGCGCCAGCAGCCGGGAACCCGGGGACATCGGCTATGGCTACACCTTC
CDR3 protein: CASSREPGDIGYGYTF

D gene: -
J gene: TRBJ1-2
clone size: -
V gene: TRBV4-2
CDR3 DNA: TGTGCCAGCAGCCAAGGTCTTTGGGGCTACACCTTC
CDR3 protein: CASSQGLWGYTF

D gene: -
J gene: TRBJ2-7
clone size: -
V gene: TRBV10-3
CDR3 DNA: TGTGCCATCGGGGTGGAGGCCTACGAGCAGTACTTC
CDR3 protein: CAIGVEAYEQYF

D gene: -
J gene: TRBJ2-7
clone size: -
V gene: TRBV18
CDR3 DNA: TGTGCCAGCTCTAAAACCAGTCCCACCTACGAGCAGTACTTC
CDR3 protein: CASSKTSPTYEQYF

D gene: -
J gene: TRBJ1-3
clone size: -
V gene: TRBV7-6
CDR3 DNA: TGTGCCAGCAGCTTAGTTGCAGGGGAGTTTGATGGAAACACCATATATTTT
CDR3 protein: CASSLVAGEFDGNTIYF

D gene: TRBD2
J gene: TRBJ2-5
clone size: -
V gene: TRBV19
CDR3 DNA: TGTGCCAGTAGTAAAACTAGCGGGGGGCCAGAGACCCAGTACTTC
CDR3 protein: CASSKTSGGPETQYF

D gene: TRBD1
J gene: TRBJ1-2
clone size: -
V gene: TRBV5-4
CDR3 DNA: TGTGCCAGCAGCTTGGCTCAGTTTATGGGACAGAACTATGGCTACACCTTC
CDR3 protein: CASSLAQFMGQNYGYTF

D gene: -
J gene: TRBJ2-5
clone size: -
V gene: TRBV6-5
CDR3 DNA: TGTGCCAGCAGGGGGGGTTTAGAGACCCAGTACTTC
CDR3 protein: CASRGGLETQYF

D gene: TRBD1
J gene: TRBJ2-6
clone size: -
V gene: TRBV7-2
CDR3 DNA: TGTGCCAGCAGCCTTAGGGGACAGGCTGGGGCCAACGTCCTGACTTTC
CDR3 protein: CASSLRGQAGANVLTF

D gene: -
J gene: TRBJ1-1
clone size: -
V gene: TRBV20-1
CDR3 DNA: TGCAGGGGAGACAGGAACACTGAAGCTTTCTTT
CDR3 protein: CRGDRNTEAFF

D gene: TRBD1
J gene: TRBJ2-7
clone size: -
V gene: TRBV11-2
CDR3 DNA: TGTGCCAGTAGGCTTTGGGGACAGGGAACGTACGAGCAGTACTTC
CDR3 protein: CASRLWGQGTYEQYF

D gene: TRBD1
J gene: TRBJ1-6
clone size: -
V gene: TRBV10-3
CDR3 DNA: TGTGCCATCAGCGCCGATCCCCGGGACAGAAGCTCCTATAATTCACCCCTCCACTTT
CDR3 protein: CAISADPRDRSSYNSPLHF

D gene: TRBD1
J gene: TRBJ1-1
clone size: -
V gene: TRBV6-4
CDR3 DNA: TGTGCCAGCAGCCCTGGGGACCTCAAGACAGGGCTCAACACTGAAGCTTTCTTT
CDR3 protein: CASSPGDLKTGLNTEAFF

D gene: -
J gene: TRBJ2-7
clone size: -
V gene: TRBV4-1
CDR3 DNA: TGCGCCAGCAGCCAAGATTGGGTAAAGCAGTACTTC
CDR3 protein: CASSQDWVKQYF

D gene: -
J gene: TRBJ1-5
clone size: -
V gene: TRBV27
CDR3 DNA: TGTGCCAGCCGATTCTCCGGGGACGGTCAGCCCCAGCATTTT
CDR3 protein: CASRFSGDGQPQHF

D gene: TRBD1
J gene: TRBJ2-1
clone size: -
V gene: TRBV7-6
CDR3 DNA: TGTGCCAGCAGCTCAAGACAGGGGGCAAACAATGAGCAGTTCTTC
CDR3 protein: CASSSRQGANNEQFF

D gene: TRBD1
J gene: TRBJ2-7
clone size: -
V gene: TRBV12-3/TRBV12-4
CDR3 DNA: TGTGCCAGCAGGAGAACAGGGGTCTACGAGCAGTACTTC
CDR3 protein: CASRRTGVYEQYF

D gene: TRBD2
J gene: TRBJ2-1
clone size: -
V gene: TRBV7-9
CDR3 DNA: TGTGCCAGCAGCGCCGGACTAGCGGACCTCAATGAGCAGTTCTTC
CDR3 protein: CASSAGLADLNEQFF

D gene: -
J gene: TRBJ1-3
clone size: -
V gene: TRBV10-1
CDR3 DNA: TGCGCCAGCAGTGACAGACCAAGGGGAAACACCATATATTTT
CDR3 protein: CASSDRPRGNTIYF

D gene: -
J gene: TRBJ2-7
clone size: -
V gene: TRBV3-1/TRBV3-2
CDR3 DNA: TGTGCCAGCAGCCAAGAGGGAGTAGTGGCTGGGCAGTACTTC
CDR3 protein: CASSQEGVVAGQYF

D gene: TRBD1
J gene: TRBJ1-1
clone size: -
V gene: TRBV5-1
CDR3 DNA: TGCGCCAGCTCTCGGGACAGGGGAGGCCACACTGAAGCTTTCTTT
CDR3 protein: CASSRDRGGHTEAFF

D gene: -
J gene: TRBJ1-2
clone size: -
V gene: TRBV3-1/TRBV3-2
CDR3 DNA: TGTGCCAGCAGCCAGGGGACCGCCTACGGCTACACCTTC
CDR3 protein: CASSQGTAYGYTF

D gene: -
J gene: TRBJ2-2
clone size: once
V gene: TRBV18
CDR3 DNA: TGTGCCAGCTCACGAGGCGGACAGTTGAACACCGGGGAGCTGTTTTTT
CDR3 protein: CASSRGGQLNTGELFF

D gene: TRBD1
J gene: TRBJ1-2
clone size: -
V gene: TRBV23-1
CDR3 DNA: TGCGCCAGCACCAGGGGACAGGATACAGACTACACCTTC
CDR3 protein: CASTRGQDTDYTF

D gene: TRBD1
J gene: TRBJ2-5
clone size: -
V gene: TRBV19
CDR3 DNA: TGTGCCAGTAGTCCCCGACAGGGGGGTAGTTGGACCCAGTACTTC
CDR3 protein: CASSPRQGGSWTQYF

D gene: TRBD1
J gene: TRBJ2-7
clone size: once
V gene: TRBV4-1
CDR3 DNA: TGCGCCAGCAGCCAGGACCCGGGACAGGGTTCCTACGAGCAGTACTTC
CDR3 protein: CASSQDPGQGSYEQYF

D gene: -
J gene: TRBJ2-7
clone size: few
V gene: TRBV2
CDR3 DNA: TGTGCCAGCAGTGAATTTCCGGGGCTTGATCGCTTC
CDR3 protein: CASSEFPGLDRF

D gene: -
J gene: TRBJ1-5
clone size: -
V gene: TRBV5-6
CDR3 DNA: TGTGCCAGCAGCTCGACAGGCCTAAATCAGCCCCAGCATTTT
CDR3 protein: CASSSTGLNQPQHF

D gene: -
J gene: TRBJ1-2
clone size: few
V gene: TRBV2
CDR3 DNA: TGTGCCAGTTCCGGGAACTATGGCTACACCTTC
CDR3 protein: CASSGNYGYTF

D gene: -
J gene: TRBJ2-7
clone size: -
V gene: TRBV6-4
CDR3 DNA: TGTGCCAGCAGTACTATCATCCCTCTCTACGAGCAGTACTTC
CDR3 protein: CASSTIIPLYEQYF

D gene: -
J gene: TRBJ1-5
clone size: -
V gene: TRBV24-1
CDR3 DNA: TGTGCCACCAGTGACGCAGGACAGTCCCCCAATCAGCCCCAGCATTTT
CDR3 protein: CATSDAGQSPNQPQHF